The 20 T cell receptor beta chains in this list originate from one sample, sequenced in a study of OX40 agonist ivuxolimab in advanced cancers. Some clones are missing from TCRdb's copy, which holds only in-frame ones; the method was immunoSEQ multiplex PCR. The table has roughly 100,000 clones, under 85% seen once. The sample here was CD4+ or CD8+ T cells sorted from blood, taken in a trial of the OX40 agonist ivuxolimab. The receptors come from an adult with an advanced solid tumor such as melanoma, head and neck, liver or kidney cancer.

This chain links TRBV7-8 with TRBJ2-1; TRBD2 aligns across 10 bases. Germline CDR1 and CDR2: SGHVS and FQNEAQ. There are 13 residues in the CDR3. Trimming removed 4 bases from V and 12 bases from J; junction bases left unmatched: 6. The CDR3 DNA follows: TGTGCCAGCAGCTCCACTAGCGGGACCACGCAGTTCTTC. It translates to CASSSTSGTTQFF.

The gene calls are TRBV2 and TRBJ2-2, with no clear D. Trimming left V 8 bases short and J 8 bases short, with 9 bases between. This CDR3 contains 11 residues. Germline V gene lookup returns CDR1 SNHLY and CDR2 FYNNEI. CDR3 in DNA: TGTGCCAGCCTGGCTTGGGGGGAGCTGTTTTTT. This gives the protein CASLAWGELFF.

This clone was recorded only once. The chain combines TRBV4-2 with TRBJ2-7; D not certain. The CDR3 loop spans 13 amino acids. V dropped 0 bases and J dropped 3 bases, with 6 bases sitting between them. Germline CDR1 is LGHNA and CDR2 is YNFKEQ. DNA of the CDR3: TGTGCCAGCAGCCAAGAGAATAACTACGAGCAGTACTTC. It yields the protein CASSQENNYEQYF.

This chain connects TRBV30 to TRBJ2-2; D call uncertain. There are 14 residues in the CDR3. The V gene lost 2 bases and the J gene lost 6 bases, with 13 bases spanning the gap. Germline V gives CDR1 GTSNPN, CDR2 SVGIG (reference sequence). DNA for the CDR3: TGTGCCTGGAGTCTCCCTGGCAGGTCCGGGGAGCTGTTTTTT. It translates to CAWSLPGRSGELFF.

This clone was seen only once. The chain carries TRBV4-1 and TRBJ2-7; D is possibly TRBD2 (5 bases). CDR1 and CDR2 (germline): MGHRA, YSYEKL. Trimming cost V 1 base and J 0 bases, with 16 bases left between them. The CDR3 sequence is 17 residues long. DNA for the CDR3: TGCGCCAGCAGCCAAGTTGAGGGCCGGACTGGCTCCTACGAGCAGTACTTC. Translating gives CASSQVEGRTGSYEQYF.

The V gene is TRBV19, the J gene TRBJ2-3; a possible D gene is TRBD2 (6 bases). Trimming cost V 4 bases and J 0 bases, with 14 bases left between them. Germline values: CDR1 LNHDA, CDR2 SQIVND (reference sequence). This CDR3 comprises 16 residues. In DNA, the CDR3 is TGTGCCAGTAGTAGTCGAGGAGGGGAGAGCACAGATACGCAGTATTTT. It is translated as CASSSRGGESTDTQYF.

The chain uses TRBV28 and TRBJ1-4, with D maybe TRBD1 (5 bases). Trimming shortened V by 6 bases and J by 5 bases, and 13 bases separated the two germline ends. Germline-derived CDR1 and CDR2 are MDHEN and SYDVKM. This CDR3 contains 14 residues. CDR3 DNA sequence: TGTGCCAGCAGCCCACCCGACAGAAATGAAAAACTGTTTTTT. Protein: CASSPPDRNEKLFF.

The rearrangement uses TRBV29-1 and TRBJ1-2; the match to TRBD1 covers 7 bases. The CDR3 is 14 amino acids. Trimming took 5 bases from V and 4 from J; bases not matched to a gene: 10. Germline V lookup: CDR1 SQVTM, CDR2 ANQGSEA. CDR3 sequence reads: CSVHTGERTYGYTF. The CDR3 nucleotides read TGCAGCGTTCATACAGGGGAGAGGACCTATGGCTACACCTTC.

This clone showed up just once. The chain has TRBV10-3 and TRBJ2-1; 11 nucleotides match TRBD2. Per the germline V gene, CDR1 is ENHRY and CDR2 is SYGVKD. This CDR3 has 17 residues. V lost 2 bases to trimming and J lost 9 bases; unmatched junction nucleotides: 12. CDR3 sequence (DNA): TGTGCCATCAGTGAGCCGATCCTTAGCGGGAGGGCATCTGAGCAGTTCTTC. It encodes CAISEPILSGRASEQFF.

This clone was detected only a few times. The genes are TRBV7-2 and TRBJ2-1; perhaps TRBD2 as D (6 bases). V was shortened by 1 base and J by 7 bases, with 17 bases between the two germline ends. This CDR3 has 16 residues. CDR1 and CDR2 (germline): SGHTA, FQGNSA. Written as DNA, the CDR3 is TGTGCCAGCAGCTTAGTAACGGGAGATGCGACAAATGAGCAGTTCTTC. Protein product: CASSLVTGDATNEQFF.

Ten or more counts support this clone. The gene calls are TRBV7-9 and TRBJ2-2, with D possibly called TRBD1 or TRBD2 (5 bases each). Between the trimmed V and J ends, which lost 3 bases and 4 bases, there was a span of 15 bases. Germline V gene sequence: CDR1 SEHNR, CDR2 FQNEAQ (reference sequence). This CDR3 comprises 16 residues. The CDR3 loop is CASSFRQGVGTGELFF. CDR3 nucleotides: TGTGCCAGCAGCTTTCGGCAGGGAGTGGGCACCGGGGAGCTGTTTTTT.

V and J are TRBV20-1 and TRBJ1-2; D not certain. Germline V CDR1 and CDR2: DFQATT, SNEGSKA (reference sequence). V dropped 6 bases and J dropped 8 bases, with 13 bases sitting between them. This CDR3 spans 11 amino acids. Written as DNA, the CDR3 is TGCAGTGCCTACAGACTAACGGGCTACACCTTC. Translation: CSAYRLTGYTF.

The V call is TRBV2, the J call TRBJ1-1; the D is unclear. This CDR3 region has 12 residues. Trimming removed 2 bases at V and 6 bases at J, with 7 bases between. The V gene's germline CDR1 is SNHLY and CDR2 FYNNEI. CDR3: CASSERTAEAFF. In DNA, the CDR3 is TGTGCCAGCAGTGAACGAACGGCTGAAGCTTTCTTT.

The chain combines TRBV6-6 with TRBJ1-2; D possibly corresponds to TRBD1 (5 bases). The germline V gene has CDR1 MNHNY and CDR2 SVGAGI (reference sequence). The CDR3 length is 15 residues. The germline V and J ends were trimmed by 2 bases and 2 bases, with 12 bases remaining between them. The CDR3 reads CASSYGSPGNYGYTF. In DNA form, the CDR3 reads TGTGCCAGCAGTTACGGTTCCCCAGGGAACTATGGCTACACCTTC.

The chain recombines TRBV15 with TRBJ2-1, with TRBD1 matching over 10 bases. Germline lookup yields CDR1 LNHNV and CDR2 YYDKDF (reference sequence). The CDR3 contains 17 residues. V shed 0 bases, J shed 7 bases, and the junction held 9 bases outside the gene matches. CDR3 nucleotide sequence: TGTGCCACCAGCAGAGATCTCGGGACAGGGGTGCGGAATGAGCAGTTCTTC. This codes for CATSRDLGTGVRNEQFF.

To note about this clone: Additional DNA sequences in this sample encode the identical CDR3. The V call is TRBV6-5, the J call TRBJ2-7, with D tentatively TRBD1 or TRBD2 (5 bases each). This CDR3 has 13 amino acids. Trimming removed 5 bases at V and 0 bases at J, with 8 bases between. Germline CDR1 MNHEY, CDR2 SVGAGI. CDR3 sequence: CASSQGPSYEQYF. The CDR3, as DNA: TGTGCCAGCAGTCAGGGACCCTCCTACGAGCAGTACTTC.

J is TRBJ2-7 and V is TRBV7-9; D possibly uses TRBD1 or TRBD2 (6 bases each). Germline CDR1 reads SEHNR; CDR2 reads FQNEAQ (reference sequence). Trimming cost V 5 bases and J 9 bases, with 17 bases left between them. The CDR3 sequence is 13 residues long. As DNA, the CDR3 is TGTGCCAGCAGCCCCTTAGGGGGGACTCTGCAGTACTTC. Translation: CASSPLGGTLQYF.

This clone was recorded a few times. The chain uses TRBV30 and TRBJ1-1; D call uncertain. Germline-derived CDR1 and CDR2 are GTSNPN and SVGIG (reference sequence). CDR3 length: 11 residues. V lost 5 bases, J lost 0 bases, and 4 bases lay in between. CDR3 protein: CAWSMNTEAFF. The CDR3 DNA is TGTGCCTGGTCAATGAACACTGAAGCTTTCTTT.

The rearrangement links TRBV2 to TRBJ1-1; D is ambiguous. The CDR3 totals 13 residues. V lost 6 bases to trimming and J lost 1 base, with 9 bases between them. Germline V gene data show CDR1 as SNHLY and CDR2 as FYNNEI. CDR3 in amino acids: CASRVYRNTEAFF. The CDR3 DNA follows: TGTGCCAGCAGGGTTTACAGGAACACTGAAGCTTTCTTT.

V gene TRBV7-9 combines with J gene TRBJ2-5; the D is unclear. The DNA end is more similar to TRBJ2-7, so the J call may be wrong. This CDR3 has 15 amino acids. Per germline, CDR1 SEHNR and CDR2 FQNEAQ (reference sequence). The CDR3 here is CASSLGLTPPYEQYF. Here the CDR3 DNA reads TGTGCCAGCAGCTTAGGTCTCACGCCACCTTACGAGCAGTACTTC.